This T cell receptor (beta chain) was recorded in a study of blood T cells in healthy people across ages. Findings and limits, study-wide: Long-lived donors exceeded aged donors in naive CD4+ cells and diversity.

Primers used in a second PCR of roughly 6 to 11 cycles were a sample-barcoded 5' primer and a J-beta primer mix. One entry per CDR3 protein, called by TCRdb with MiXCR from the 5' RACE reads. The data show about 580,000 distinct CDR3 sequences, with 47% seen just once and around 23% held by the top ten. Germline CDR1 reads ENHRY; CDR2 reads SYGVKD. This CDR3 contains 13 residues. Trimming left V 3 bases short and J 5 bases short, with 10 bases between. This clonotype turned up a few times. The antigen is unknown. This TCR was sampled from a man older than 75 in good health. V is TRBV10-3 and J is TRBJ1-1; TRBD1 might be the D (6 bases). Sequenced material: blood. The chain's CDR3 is CAISDRGMTEAFF. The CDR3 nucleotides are TGTGCCATCAGTGACAGGGGAATGACTGAAGCTTTCTTT.